The 22 T cell receptor beta chains below were found in one sample sequenced in a study of T cell repertoires in aging, cancer and after chemotherapy. TCR beta rearrangements were amplified from peripheral blood genomic DNA. A mixed TRB-A/B primer pool amplified rearranged TRB by multiplex touch-down PCR. TCRdb passed the multiplex PCR reads through MiXCR, listing each CDR3 protein once. Here the sample spans about 1,200 distinct CDR3 sequences, approximately 24% being singletons. The sequenced material came from blood. These receptor sequences come from a human donor with a solid tumor.

Points on this clonotype: One end of the junction is discordant with germline, which a read error may explain. The chain combines TRBV27 with TRBJ1-1; no clear D gene. The CDR3 runs 14 residues. CDR1 is MNHEY, CDR2 SMNVEV, per germline (reference sequence). The CDR3 loop reads CASSLFYVSTEPFF. The DNA for the CDR3 is TGTGCCAGCAGTTTATTTTACGTGTCCACTGAACCTTTCTTT.

This clonotype was observed a handful of times. The gene calls are TRBV19 and TRBJ1-4, with D perhaps matching TRBD1 (6 bases). Looked up from germline, CDR1 is LNHDA and CDR2 is SQIVND (reference sequence). The CDR3 loop spans 16 amino acids. V lost 7 bases and J 4 bases, leaving 19 bases between the germline ends. The CDR3 nucleotides read TGTGCCAGTACTAATCGACGGGGGGCCGTTAATGAAAAACTGTTTTTT. This sequence encodes CASTNRRGAVNEKLFF.

This clonotype rates as medium-sized. The chain couples TRBV5-6 to TRBJ1-3; D remains ambiguous. The V and J ends lost 0 bases and 2 bases respectively, with 12 bases between them. The CDR3 is made up of 16 amino acids. Germline lookup yields CDR1 SGHDT and CDR2 YYEEEE. CDR3 sequence: CASSLVGENPGNTIYF. CDR3 coding DNA: TGTGCCAGCAGCTTGGTCGGGGAGAACCCTGGAAACACCATATATTTT.

This clonotype ranks as large (0.1 to 1%). The chain joins TRBV30 to TRBJ2-1; no definite D call. This CDR3 has 16 amino acids. Trimming removed 0 bases at V and 7 bases at J, with 19 bases between. In germline, CDR1 is GTSNPN, CDR2 SVGIG (reference sequence). CDR3 bases: TGTGCCTGGAGTGTGTTGGGAACGGGTCTTGGGAATGAGCAGTTCTTC. Translating gives CAWSVLGTGLGNEQFF.

This clonotype was seen a handful of times. The chain joins TRBV5-1 to TRBJ2-5, with D perhaps TRBD1 (5 bases). The V gene's germline CDR1 is SGHRS and CDR2 YFSETQ. Trimming took 0 bases from V and 2 from J, leaving 17 bases between them. The CDR3 spans 17 residues. CDR3: CASSLEGVGPPQETQYF. For the CDR3, the DNA is TGCGCCAGCAGCTTGGAAGGGGTAGGGCCCCCTCAAGAGACCCAGTACTTC.

By sample share, this clonotype is medium-sized. This chain uses TRBV19 with TRBJ2-3; D could derive from TRBD1 or TRBD2 (6 bases each). The V gene lost 10 bases and the J gene lost 4 bases, with 18 bases spanning the gap. Germline V gene data show CDR1 as LNHDA and CDR2 as SQIVND (reference sequence). The CDR3 runs to 14 residues. This CDR3 is CATQGRGDADTQYF. CDR3 bases: TGTGCCACCCAGGGTAGGGGGGACGCAGATACGCAGTATTTT.

This clonotype has a handful of counts. The CDR3 spells CASSGTSGNYNEQFF. The CDR3 DNA is TGCGCCAGCAGCGGGACTAGCGGCAACTACAATGAGCAGTTCTTC. The V and J genes are TRBV5-1 and TRBJ2-1, with TRBD2 matching 11 bases. The ends lost 4 bases at V and 3 bases at J; junction bases unmatched: 3. The germline V gene encodes CDR1 SGHRS and CDR2 YFSETQ. The CDR3 runs 15 residues.

This clonotype occurred a few times. The genes are TRBV20-1 and TRBJ2-5; either TRBD1 or TRBD2 may fit D (5 bases each). Per the germline V gene, CDR1 is DFQATT and CDR2 is SNEGSKA (reference sequence). V gave up 5 bases and J gave up 1 base, with 17 bases separating them. The CDR3 runs to 15 residues. CDR3 sequence (DNA): TGCAGTGCTTCCCAGGGTGGGAGAGCCCAAGAGACCCAGTACTTC. Amino acid sequence: CSASQGGRAQETQYF.

Only a few counts were recorded for this clonotype. The rearrangement uses TRBV7-2 and TRBJ2-2, with D hard to call. CDR1 and CDR2 (germline): SGHTA, FQGNSA. V was shortened by 5 bases and J by 5 bases, with 9 bases between the two germline ends. This CDR3 has 13 residues. CDR3 sequence (DNA): TGTGCCAGCAGCCCAGATATAACCGGGGAGCTGTTTTTT. Protein product: CASSPDITGELFF.

This clonotype was seen a few times. V is TRBV2 and J is TRBJ2-5; D ambiguous. The ends were cut back, 2 bases at V and 2 bases at J, with 9 bases in the middle. Germline V gene data show CDR1 as SNHLY and CDR2 as FYNNEI. CDR3 length: 14 amino acids. CDR3 in amino acids: CASSENRRQETQYF. DNA for the CDR3: TGTGCCAGCAGTGAAAACCGGAGACAAGAGACCCAGTACTTC.

This chain connects TRBV14 to TRBJ2-7; 13 bases align to TRBD2. Germline CDR1 reads SGHDN; CDR2 reads FVKESK. J lost 1 base, V lost 0 bases, and 18 bases had no gene match. This CDR3 spans 22 amino acids. The CDR3 loop is CASSQDWRGGIGTSGDSYEQYF. The CDR3 nucleotides are TGTGCCAGCAGCCAAGATTGGCGGGGAGGGATCGGGACTAGCGGGGATTCCTACGAGCAGTACTTC.

The chain links TRBV12-5 to TRBJ2-7; D is ambiguous. Germline loops: CDR1 LGHNT, CDR2 FRNRAP. With 0 bases removed from V and 0 bases from J, the gap between germline ends came to 9 bases. The CDR3 sequence is 15 residues long. The CDR3 is CASGLVMGYSYEQYF. Written as DNA, the CDR3 is TGTGCTAGTGGTTTGGTAATGGGGTACTCCTACGAGCAGTACTTC.

A single count supports this clonotype. Compared with germline, one end of the junction differs, possibly owing to a read error. This chain joins TRBV5-6 and TRBJ2-3; D is ambiguous. This CDR3 has 16 amino acids. CDR1 SGHDT and CDR2 YYEEEE come from the germline V gene. The CDR3 loop is CASSWEESAATDTQYF. CDR3 DNA sequence: TGCGCCAGCAGCTGGGAAGAATCCGCGGCCACAGATACGCAGTATTTT.

This clonotype is medium-sized (0.01 to 0.1%) by share. The chain joins TRBV5-4 to TRBJ2-7, with D possibly being TRBD1 (5 bases). The CDR3 runs to 14 residues. Trimming left V 0 bases short and J 5 bases short, with 12 bases between. Per the germline V gene, CDR1 is SGHNT and CDR2 is YYREEE (reference sequence). The CDR3 protein is CASSLEVGANEQYF. CDR3 DNA: TGTGCCAGCAGCTTGGAGGTTGGGGCGAACGAGCAGTACTTC.

This clonotype has a handful of counts. The chain recombines TRBV20-1 with TRBJ2-1, with 10 bases aligning to TRBD2. Trimming at V came to 6 bases and at J to 6 bases, leaving 17 bases not matched to a gene. The CDR3 contains 17 residues. The germline gives CDR1 DFQATT, CDR2 SNEGSKA (reference sequence). CDR3 residues: CSAREGLAGARGNEQFF. The CDR3 DNA follows: TGCAGTGCGCGGGAGGGGCTAGCGGGGGCGCGGGGCAATGAGCAGTTCTTC.

The gene calls are TRBV18 and TRBJ2-3; TRBD1 might be the D (5 bases). The CDR3 spans 16 residues. In germline, CDR1 is KGHSH, CDR2 LQKENI. Trimming took 1 base from V and 2 from J, leaving 13 bases between them. CDR3 sequence (DNA): TGTGCCAGCTCACCACGATTCGACAGCCTCACAGATACGCAGTATTTT. Translating it yields CASSPRFDSLTDTQYF.

In regard to this clonotype: This may stem from a read error, because a much larger clone lies one nucleotide away. The rearrangement uses TRBV19 and TRBJ1-6; no definite D call. CDR3 size: 12 residues. CDR1 and CDR2 from the germline V gene are LNHDA and SQIVND (reference sequence). V lost 2 bases to trimming and J lost 11 bases, with 7 bases between them. The CDR3 here is CASSIIGTPLHF. In nucleotides, the CDR3 is TGTGCCAGTAGTATAATCGGGACACCCCTCCACTTT. Drawing the rest from reference TRBV19 and TRBJ1-6, the complete variable domain is DGGITQSPKYLFRKEGQNVTLSCEQNLNHDAMYWYRQDPGQGLRLIYYSQIVNDFQKGDIAEGYSVSREKKESFPLTVTSAQKNPTAFYLCASSIIGTPLHFGNGTRLTVT.

By proportion, this clonotype is large. This chain connects TRBV6-5 to TRBJ1-6; tentative D call: TRBD1 (5 bases). The CDR3 length is 20 residues. V dropped 1 base and J dropped 0 bases, with 19 bases sitting between them. Germline V CDR1 and CDR2: MNHEY, SVGAGI. The CDR3 sequence is CASSYFRPGLISSYNSPLHF. The CDR3 DNA reads as TGTGCCAGCAGTTACTTTCGTCCGGGACTTATTAGCTCCTATAATTCACCCCTCCACTTT.

A few counts support this clonotype. Germline is not matched at one junction end, which may reflect a read error. For the CDR3, the DNA is TGTGCCAGCAGTCTAGCGGGAGGGCCCATTAATGAGCAGTTCTTC. Translation gives CASSLAGGPINEQFF. The chain joins TRBV12-3 or TRBV12-4 to TRBJ2-1; 12 nucleotides align to TRBD2. The CDR3 is 15 amino acids.

This clonotype qualifies as medium-sized (0.01 to 0.1%). The CDR3 region is CASSYAWLNTEAFF. The DNA for the CDR3 is TGTGCCAGCAGTTACGCATGGCTGAACACTGAAGCTTTCTTT. The V call is TRBV6-6, the J call TRBJ1-1; no clear D. With 2 bases removed from V and 0 bases from J, the gap between germline ends came to 7 bases. In germline, CDR1 is MNHNY, CDR2 SVGAGI (reference sequence). The CDR3 runs to 14 residues.

This clonotype showed up just a few times. The chain uses TRBV5-1 and TRBJ2-1; D possibly matches TRBD1 or TRBD2 (6 bases each). V lost 8 bases to trimming and J lost 7 bases, with 19 bases between them. This CDR3 has 14 amino acids. From germline, CDR1 is SGHRS and CDR2 YFSETQ. Here the CDR3 reads CASSGDSIWNEQFF. The CDR3 bases are TGCGCCAGTTCAGGGGACTCCATATGGAATGAGCAGTTCTTC.

By sample fraction, this clonotype is large (0.1 to 1%). This chain connects TRBV6-5 to TRBJ1-5, with D unclear. The V and J ends lost 6 bases and 3 bases respectively, with 12 bases between them. CDR3 length: 14 residues. Germline CDR1 and CDR2: MNHEY and SVGAGI. The CDR3 bases are TGTGCCAGCAGCCCCGGGCTTCACAATCAGCCCCAGCATTTT. This codes for CASSPGLHNQPQHF.